A single sample is the source of the 23 T cell receptor beta chains below, sequenced in a study of cytomegalovirus exposure and HLA in healthy donors. The PCR used 60 Vbeta and 13 Jbeta primers. This table comes from immunoSEQ multiplex PCR, and its TCRdb copy is limited to in-frame clones, with some not included. The sample records 70,000 to 85,000 clones, around 58% being singletons. The sequencing input was PBMCs. Every receptor here comes from a young man in good health and CMV-seropositive.

The chain carries TRBV30 and TRBJ1-2, with 7 bases matching TRBD1. J was trimmed by 5 bases and V by 7 bases; bases with no gene match: 10. The CDR3 is made up of 13 amino acids. From germline, CDR1 is GTSNPN and CDR2 SVGIG (reference sequence). The CDR3 is CASSTGLGYGYTF. The CDR3 nucleotides read TGTGCCTCTTCGACAGGGCTAGGGTATGGCTACACCTTC.

This sequence joins TRBV27 and TRBJ2-7; 7 bases are shared with TRBD2. This CDR3 is 15 amino acids long. Germline assignment: CDR1 MNHEY and CDR2 SMNVEV (reference sequence). V lost 2 bases and J lost 0; bases outside the gene matches: 4. The CDR3: CASSLRLAASYEQYF. The DNA of the CDR3 is TGTGCCAGCAGTTTAAGGCTAGCGGCCTCCTACGAGCAGTACTTC.

This clone was counted between two and nine times. J is TRBJ2-3 and V is TRBV5-1; 12 bases map to TRBD2. The CDR3 consists of 15 residues. In germline, CDR1 is SGHRS, CDR2 YFSETQ. V lost 5 bases to trimming and J lost 5 bases; unmatched junction nucleotides: 6. The CDR3 nucleotides are TGCGCCAGCAGTCCTAGCGGGGGGGCCATAGATACGCAGTATTTT. This codes for CASSPSGGAIDTQYF.

J is TRBJ2-7 and V is TRBV2, with 8 bases identical to TRBD1. Germline CDR1 SNHLY, CDR2 FYNNEI. V was pared by 11 bases and J by 3 bases, with 9 bases of the junction left unmatched. The CDR3 runs to 13 residues. CDR3 in DNA: TGTGCCGGAAGACAGGGGATGGGCTACGAGCAGTACTTC. It is translated as CAGRQGMGYEQYF.

This chain joins TRBV27 and TRBJ1-5, with D uncertain. The germline V gene encodes CDR1 MNHEY and CDR2 SMNVEV (reference sequence). Trimming cost V 5 bases and J 4 bases, with 6 bases left between them. CDR3 length equals 12 residues. CDR3 loop: CASSNLNQPQHF. In DNA, the CDR3 is TGTGCCAGCAGTAACCTAAATCAGCCCCAGCATTTT.

This chain links TRBV4-1 with TRBJ2-3; D gene unclear. V was trimmed by 9 bases and J by 4 bases, leaving 17 bases between them. Germline V lookup: CDR1 MGHRA, CDR2 YSYEKL. The CDR3 runs to 14 residues. CDR3 amino acids: CASAKASVADTQYF. CDR3 DNA: TGCGCCAGTGCTAAAGCGTCTGTTGCAGATACGCAGTATTTT.

This clone is a singleton in its sample. J is TRBJ2-3 and V is TRBV29-1, with 9 bases identical to TRBD2. Germline V gives CDR1 SQVTM, CDR2 ANQGSEA. V shed 4 bases and J 1 base; nucleotides not matched to a gene: 6. This CDR3 contains 15 residues. In DNA, the CDR3 is TGCAGCGTTGGGCGGGAGGGCCTCGGCACAGATACGCAGTATTTT. Translation gives CSVGREGLGTDTQYF.

A few counts support this clone. The gene calls are TRBV2 and TRBJ2-3, with 12 positions matching TRBD2. Losses at the gene ends were 4 bases for V and 5 bases for J; bases not matched to a gene: 7. This CDR3 comprises 16 residues. In germline, CDR1 is SNHLY, CDR2 FYNNEI. CDR3 sequence: CASSAGTSGYGDTQYF. CDR3 in DNA: TGTGCCAGCAGTGCCGGGACTAGCGGGTATGGAGATACGCAGTATTTT.

This clone was detected a few times. The rearrangement joins TRBV6-5 to TRBJ2-3; D possibly corresponds to TRBD1 (5 bases). Trimming stripped 6 bases from V and 1 base from J, with 8 bases between. This CDR3 comprises 13 residues. CDR1 and CDR2 from the germline V gene are MNHEY and SVGAGI. The CDR3 bases are TGTGCCAGCAGGACAGATCGCACAGATACGCAGTATTTT. Its translation: CASRTDRTDTQYF.

V gene TRBV5-4 combines with J gene TRBJ2-4; D might be TRBD2 (6 bases). There are 16 residues in the CDR3. Germline assignment: CDR1 SGHNT and CDR2 YYREEE (reference sequence). V lost 5 bases, J lost 7 bases, and 22 bases lay in between. The CDR3 region is CASSSLARGGENIQYF. The DNA of the CDR3 is TGTGCCAGCAGTTCCCTCGCCCGGGGAGGAGAGAACATTCAGTACTTC.

The genes are TRBV19 and TRBJ1-1; a possible D gene is TRBD1 (5 bases). Germline-derived CDR1 and CDR2 are LNHDA and SQIVND (reference sequence). CDR3 size: 13 residues. Between the trimmed V and J ends, which lost 4 bases and 1 base, there was a span of 7 bases. The CDR3 DNA reads TGTGCCAGTAGTAGGCAGGGGAACACTGAAGCTTTCTTT. The encoded protein is CASSRQGNTEAFF.

V and J are TRBV4-1 and TRBJ2-3; tentatively, D is TRBD1 (5 bases). Trimming pared 1 base from V and 0 bases from J, leaving 14 bases between. This CDR3 spans 17 amino acids. Germline V CDR1 and CDR2: MGHRA, YSYEKL. In DNA, the CDR3 is TGCGCCAGCAGCCAAGTTCCTGGGGCGGCTAGCACAGATACGCAGTATTTT. It translates to CASSQVPGAASTDTQYF.

The V gene is TRBV10-2, the J gene TRBJ1-6, with 7 nucleotides matching TRBD1. V was pared by 3 bases and J by 7 bases, with 3 bases of the junction left unmatched. Germline loops: CDR1 WSHSY, CDR2 SAAADI. The CDR3 totals 14 residues. CDR3 in DNA: TGCGCCAGCAGTGAACGGGACAGAAATTCACCCCTCCACTTT. Translation gives CASSERDRNSPLHF.

This clone was counted between two and nine times. The chain has TRBV7-8 and TRBJ2-3; TRBD1 matches at 10 bases. After removal of 5 bases from V and 1 base from J, the junction contained 9 bases not matched to a gene. The germline gives CDR1 SGHVS, CDR2 FQNEAQ. The CDR3 runs 17 residues. Here the CDR3 reads CASSPTDRGLRTDTQYF. The DNA of the CDR3 is TGTGCCAGCAGCCCTACCGACAGGGGGCTACGCACAGATACGCAGTATTTT.

This clone has just one count. The V and J genes are TRBV2 and TRBJ1-2; D perhaps matches TRBD1 (6 bases). With 6 bases removed from V and 2 bases from J, the gap between germline ends came to 10 bases. This CDR3 region has 13 residues. Germline CDR1 is SNHLY and CDR2 is FYNNEI. The CDR3 sequence: CASRDQGNYGYTF. The CDR3 DNA reads as TGTGCCAGCAGAGATCAGGGGAACTATGGCTACACCTTC.

The chain recombines TRBV5-1 with TRBJ1-2; 8 nucleotides agree with TRBD1. Unmatched junction bases numbered 20, after V lost 0 bases and J lost 4 bases. The germline CDR1 and CDR2 sequences are SGHRS and YFSETQ. CDR3 length: 20 residues. In DNA form, the CDR3 reads TGCGCCAGCAGCTTGGTACCTGTCGGACAGGGTGGGGATGTACTCTATGGCTACACCTTC. Encoded protein: CASSLVPVGQGGDVLYGYTF.

The chain uses TRBV19 and TRBJ1-4; no reliable D call. This CDR3 region has 15 residues. Germline CDR1 LNHDA, CDR2 SQIVND (reference sequence). With 5 bases removed from V and 7 bases from J, the gap between germline ends came to 17 bases. The CDR3 bases are TGTGCCAGTAGTGCCACGGGCTCTCGGGGTGAAAAACTGTTTTTT. Its protein product is CASSATGSRGEKLFF.

This clone showed up just a few times. This chain uses TRBV30 with TRBJ2-2; TRBD1 is a possible D gene (5 bases). The CDR3 contains 12 residues. V was clipped by 4 bases and J by 6 bases, with 9 bases between them. CDR1 is GTSNPN, CDR2 SVGIG, per germline (reference sequence). The CDR3 sequence is CAWNIQAGELFF. CDR3 bases: TGTGCCTGGAATATACAGGCCGGGGAGCTGTTTTTT.

This clone was detected a few times. The J gene is TRBJ2-1, the V gene TRBV13; 7 nucleotides align to TRBD2. Germline assignment: CDR1 PRHDT and CDR2 FYEKMQ (reference sequence). This CDR3 has 18 amino acids. The trim removed 3 bases at V and 1 base at J, leaving 12 bases unmatched. The CDR3 sequence: CASSLAQGLLASYNEQFF. CDR3 nucleotides: TGTGCCAGCAGCTTGGCCCAGGGCCTACTAGCGTCCTACAATGAGCAGTTCTTC.

The chain recombines TRBV28 with TRBJ2-5, with 7 positions matching TRBD1. There are 12 residues in the CDR3. Germline V CDR1 and CDR2: MDHEN, SYDVKM. The ends lost 8 bases at V and 2 bases at J; junction bases unmatched: 2. This chain's CDR3 is CASEGAQETQYF. The DNA of the CDR3 is TGTGCCAGCGAGGGGGCGCAAGAGACCCAGTACTTC.

The rearrangement links TRBV19 to TRBJ1-2; TRBD1 is a possible D gene (5 bases). Germline V lookup: CDR1 LNHDA, CDR2 SQIVND (reference sequence). V lost 7 bases and J lost 8, with 38 bases in between. This CDR3 has 20 amino acids. Written as DNA, the CDR3 is TGTGCCAGTAATCTCCCAGGGCAAGGCATCGTAATTAGCCCCTTCCGCGGCTACACCTTC. Protein product: CASNLPGQGIVISPFRGYTF.

This clone has only a few counts. CDR3 nucleotide sequence: TGTGCCAGCAGTCCTGGACAGGCTAGCACAGATACGCAGTATTTT. It codes for CASSPGQASTDTQYF. The rearrangement uses TRBV2 and TRBJ2-3, with TRBD1 identical over 7 bases. Germline V gene lookup returns CDR1 SNHLY and CDR2 FYNNEI. CDR3 length: 15 amino acids. The ends lost 5 bases at V and 0 bases at J; junction bases unmatched: 5.

V gene TRBV28 combines with J gene TRBJ1-1, with D possibly TRBD1 on 5 matching bases. Trimming shortened V by 4 bases and J by 4 bases, and 19 bases separated the two germline ends. This CDR3 region has 16 residues. The germline CDR1 and CDR2 sequences are MDHEN and SYDVKM. CDR3 residues: CASSSPPGGRGTEAFF. Written as DNA, the CDR3 is TGTGCCAGCAGTTCCCCCCCGGGAGGGAGGGGCACTGAAGCTTTCTTT.